The clone carrying this T cell receptor beta chain has a count of ten or more. What it binds is unknown. The CDR3 regions of TCR beta were amplified from RNA transcripts. The primer set for the first-round RT-PCR of the TCR CDR3 was HTBI. One entry per CDR3 protein results from TCRdb running MiXCR on the multiplex PCR reads. The table includes around 250,000 distinct CDR3 sequences, about 15% detected once. The record originates from a study of T cells in Graves' hyperthyroidism and ophthalmopathy. Findings and caveats of the study: The authors' 13 V-J model separated ophthalmopathy from stable hyperthyroidism.

Ophthalmopathy patients all had a Clinical Activity Score of at least 3, a NOSPECS grade of at least 4 and disease under 3 months old. Each diagnosis was grounded in clinical symptoms, serum thyroxine and TRAb, thyroid ultrasound, and orbital computed tomography. The CDR3 extends over 12 amino acids. The germline V gene has CDR1 SGHAT and CDR2 FQNNGV. Trimming shortened V by 1 base and J by 9 bases, and 7 bases separated the two germline ends. The TCR originated in a woman aged 18 to 35 with Graves' ophthalmopathy. The chain recombines TRBV11-2 with TRBJ2-1; the D gene is possibly TRBD2 (5 bases). The sequencing input was blood. CDR3 loop: CASSLVGVEQFF. The CDR3 DNA is TGTGCCAGCAGCTTAGTCGGGGTTGAGCAGTTCTTC.